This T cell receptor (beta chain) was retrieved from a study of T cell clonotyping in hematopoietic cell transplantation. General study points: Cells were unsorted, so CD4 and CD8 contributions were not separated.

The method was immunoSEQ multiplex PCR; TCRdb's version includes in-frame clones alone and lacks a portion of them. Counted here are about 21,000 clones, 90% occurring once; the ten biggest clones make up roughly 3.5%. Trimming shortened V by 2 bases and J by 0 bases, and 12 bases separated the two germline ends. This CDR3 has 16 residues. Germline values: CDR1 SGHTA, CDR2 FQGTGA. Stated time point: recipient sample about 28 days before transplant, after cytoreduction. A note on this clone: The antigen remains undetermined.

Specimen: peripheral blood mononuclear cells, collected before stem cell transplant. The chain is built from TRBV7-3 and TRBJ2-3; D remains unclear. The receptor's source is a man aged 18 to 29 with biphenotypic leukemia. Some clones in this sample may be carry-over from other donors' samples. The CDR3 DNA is TGTGCCAGCAGCTTAGAATGGGGTCCTAGCACAGATACGCAGTATTTT. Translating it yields CASSLEWGPSTDTQYF.